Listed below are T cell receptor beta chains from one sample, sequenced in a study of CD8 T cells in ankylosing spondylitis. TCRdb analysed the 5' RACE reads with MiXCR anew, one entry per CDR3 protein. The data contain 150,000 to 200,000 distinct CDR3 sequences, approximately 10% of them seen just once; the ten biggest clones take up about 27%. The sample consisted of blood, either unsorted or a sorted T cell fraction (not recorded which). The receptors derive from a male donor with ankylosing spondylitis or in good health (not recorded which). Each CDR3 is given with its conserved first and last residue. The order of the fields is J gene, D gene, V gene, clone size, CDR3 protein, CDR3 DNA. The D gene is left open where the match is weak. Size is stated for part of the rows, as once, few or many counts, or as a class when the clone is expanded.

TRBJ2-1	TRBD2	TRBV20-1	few	CSARETSGRFGEQFF	TGCAGTGCTAGAGAGACTAGCGGGAGATTTGGTGAGCAGTTCTTC
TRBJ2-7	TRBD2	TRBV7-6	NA	CASSLAPSGPIYYEQYF	TGTGCCAGCAGCTTAGCCCCTAGCGGGCCTATCTACTACGAGCAGTACTTC
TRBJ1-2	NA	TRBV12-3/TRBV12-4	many	CASSLAGKDGYTF	TGTGCCAGCAGTTTAGCGGGAAAGGATGGCTACACCTTC
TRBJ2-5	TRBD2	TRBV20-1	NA	CSARDLRTSGAETQYF	TGCAGTGCTAGAGATTTGAGGACTAGCGGGGCAGAGACCCAGTACTTC
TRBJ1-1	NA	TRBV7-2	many	CASSLDEGGHTEAFF	TGTGCCAGCAGCTTAGACGAGGGGGGGCACACTGAAGCTTTCTTT
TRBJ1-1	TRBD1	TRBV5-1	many	CASSSRTGPKNTEAFF	TGCGCCAGCAGCTCCAGGACAGGTCCCAAGAACACTGAAGCTTTCTTT
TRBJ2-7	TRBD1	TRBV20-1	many	CSAKRTGFKAEQYF	TGCAGTGCTAAAAGGACAGGTTTTAAGGCCGAGCAGTACTTC
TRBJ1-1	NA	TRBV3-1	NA	CASSQDAGNTEAFF	TGTGCCAGCAGCCAAGATGCAGGGAACACTGAAGCTTTCTTT
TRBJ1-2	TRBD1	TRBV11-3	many	CASSYNRGDYGYTF	TGTGCCAGCAGTTACAACAGGGGCGACTATGGCTACACCTTC
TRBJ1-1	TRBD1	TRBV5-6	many	CASSFRDRGYTEAFF	TGTGCCAGCAGCTTCCGGGACAGGGGATACACTGAAGCTTTCTTT
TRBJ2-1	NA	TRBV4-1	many	CASSQVGNPRVGIRYNEQFF	TGCGCCAGCAGCCAAGTGGGAAACCCCCGTGTCGGGATACGATACAATGAGCAGTTCTTC
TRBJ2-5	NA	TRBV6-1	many	CASKPADYQETQYF	TGTGCCAGCAAACCCGCCGACTACCAAGAGACCCAGTACTTC
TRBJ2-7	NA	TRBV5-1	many	CASSFTGPLEQYF	TGCGCCAGCAGCTTTACAGGCCCCCTCGAGCAGTACTTC
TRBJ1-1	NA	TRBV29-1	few	CSASLGTEAFF	TGCAGCGCCTCATTAGGCACTGAAGCTTTCTTT
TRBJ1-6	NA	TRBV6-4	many	CASSAVGVPGRTFNSPLHF	TGTGCCAGCTCGGCGGTAGGGGTGCCGGGACGCACTTTTAATTCACCCCTCCACTTT
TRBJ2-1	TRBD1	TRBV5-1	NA	CASSSRDRGNEQFF	TGCGCCAGCAGCTCCCGGGACAGGGGGAATGAGCAGTTCTTC
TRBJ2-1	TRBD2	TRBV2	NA	CASSETSGSLYNEQFF	TGTGCCAGCAGTGAGACTAGCGGGAGTCTTTACAATGAGCAGTTCTTC
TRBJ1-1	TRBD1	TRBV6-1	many	CASSTDRGPMKYTEAFF	TGTGCCAGCAGCACAGACAGGGGGCCGATGAAGTACACTGAAGCTTTCTTT
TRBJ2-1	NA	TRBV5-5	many	CASSLAPKTSSYNEQFF	TGTGCCAGCAGCTTGGCCCCCAAGACGAGCTCCTACAATGAGCAGTTCTTC
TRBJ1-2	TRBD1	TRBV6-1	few	CASSPGQSQGYTF	TGTGCCAGCAGTCCGGGACAGTCGCAAGGCTACACCTTC
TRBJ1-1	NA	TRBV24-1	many	CATSDPGTGNTEAFF	TGTGCCACCAGTGACCCCGGGACGGGGAACACTGAAGCTTTCTTT
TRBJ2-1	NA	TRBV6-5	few	CASSYRQGSGNEQFF	TGTGCCAGCAGTTACCGACAAGGGAGCGGCAATGAGCAGTTCTTC
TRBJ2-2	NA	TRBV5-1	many	CASSLEGTPNTGELFF	TGCGCCAGCAGCTTGGAAGGGACACCGAACACCGGGGAGCTGTTTTTT
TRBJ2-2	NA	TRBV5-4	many	CASSLEGNTGELFF	TGTGCCAGCAGCTTGGAGGGCAACACCGGGGAGCTGTTTTTT
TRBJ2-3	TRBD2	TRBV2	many	CASNTGGLTDTQYF	TGTGCCAGCAATACGGGGGGGCTCACAGATACGCAGTATTTT
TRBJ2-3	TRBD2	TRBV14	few	CASSLTSGVLDTQYF	TGTGCCAGCAGCCTGACTAGCGGGGTTTTGGATACGCAGTATTTT
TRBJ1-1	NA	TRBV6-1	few	CASRVWASPEDTEAFF	TGTGCCAGCAGAGTCTGGGCCAGCCCGGAGGACACTGAAGCTTTCTTT
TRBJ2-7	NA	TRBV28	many	CASRSYSYEQYF	TGTGCCAGCAGGAGTTACTCCTACGAGCAGTACTTC
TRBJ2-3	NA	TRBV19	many	CASNKGNKDTQYF	TGTGCCAGTAATAAGGGGAATAAGGATACGCAGTATTTT
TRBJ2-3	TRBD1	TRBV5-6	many	CASSRGQSSVRGTDTQYF	TGTGCCAGCAGCCGGGGACAGTCGTCAGTGAGAGGGACAGATACGCAGTATTTT
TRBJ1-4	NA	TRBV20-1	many	CSAPGRANEKLFF	TGCAGTGCCCCAGGGCGGGCGAATGAAAAACTGTTTTTT
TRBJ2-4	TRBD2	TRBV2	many	CASSDLPGLVENIQYF	TGTGCCAGCAGTGACCTACCGGGACTAGTTGAAAACATTCAGTACTTC
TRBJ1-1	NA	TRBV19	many	CASSFGTNTEAFF	TGTGCCAGTAGTTTCGGGACGAACACTGAAGCTTTCTTT
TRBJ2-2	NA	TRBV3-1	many	CASSQESRKNTGELFF	TGTGCCAGCAGCCAAGAAAGCAGAAAGAACACCGGGGAGCTGTTTTTT
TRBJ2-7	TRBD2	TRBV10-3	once	CAISDPGLASDEQYF	TGTGCCATCAGCGATCCGGGACTAGCATCGGACGAGCAGTACTTC
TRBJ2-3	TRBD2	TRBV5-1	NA	CASSRKTSGGTDAQYF	TGCGCCAGCAGTAGGAAGACTAGCGGGGGAACAGATGCGCAGTATTTT
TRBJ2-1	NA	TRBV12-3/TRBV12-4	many	CASIGSARNEQFF	TGTGCCAGCATCGGTTCGGCGCGGAATGAGCAGTTCTTC